This T cell receptor beta chain was retrieved from a study of cytomegalovirus exposure and HLA in healthy donors. Overall study context: Approximately 170 million T cells yielded more than 90 million unique TCR beta sequences in earlier analysis.

Germline V gene sequence: CDR1 SNHLY, CDR2 FYNNEI. V lost 5 bases to trimming and J lost 0 bases, with 7 bases between them. The CDR3 is made up of 14 amino acids. PCR primers comprised 60 Vbeta and 13 Jbeta primers. The method was immunoSEQ multiplex PCR; TCRdb's version includes in-frame clones alone and lacks a portion of them. The sample holds approximately 280,000 clones, around 86% seen once. The chain has TRBV2 and TRBJ1-4; D possibly corresponds to TRBD1 (5 bases). This TCR derives from a man aged 35-49 years in good health and CMV-seropositive. Sequencing was carried out using PBMCs. CDR3 in amino acids: CASSRRATNEKLFF. CDR3 bases: TGTGCCAGCAGTCGCAGGGCAACTAATGAAAAACTGTTTTTT.